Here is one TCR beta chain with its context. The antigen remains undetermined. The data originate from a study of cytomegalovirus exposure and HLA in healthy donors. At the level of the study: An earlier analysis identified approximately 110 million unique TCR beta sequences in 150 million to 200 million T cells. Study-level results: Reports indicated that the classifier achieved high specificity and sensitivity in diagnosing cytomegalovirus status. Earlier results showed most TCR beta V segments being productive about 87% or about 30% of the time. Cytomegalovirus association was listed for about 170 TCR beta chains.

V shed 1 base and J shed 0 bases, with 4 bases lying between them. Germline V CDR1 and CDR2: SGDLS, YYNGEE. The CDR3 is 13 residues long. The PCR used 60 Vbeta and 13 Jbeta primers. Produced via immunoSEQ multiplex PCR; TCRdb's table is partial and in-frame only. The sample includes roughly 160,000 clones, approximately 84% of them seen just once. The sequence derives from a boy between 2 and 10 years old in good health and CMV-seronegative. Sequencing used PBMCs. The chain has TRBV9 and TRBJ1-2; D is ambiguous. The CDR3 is CASSVQANYGYTF. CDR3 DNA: TGTGCCAGCAGCGTACAGGCTAACTATGGCTACACCTTC. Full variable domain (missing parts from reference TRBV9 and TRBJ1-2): DSGVTQTPKHLITATGQRVTLRCSPRSGDLSVYWYQQSLDQGLQFLIQYYNGEERAKGNILERFSAQQFPDLHSELNLSSLELGDSALYFCASSVQANYGYTFGSGTRLTVV.